Presented here are 12 T cell receptor beta chains from one specimen sequenced in a study of blood T cell repertoires in COVID-19. This table comes from immunoSEQ multiplex PCR, and its TCRdb copy is limited to in-frame clones, with some not included. The sample contains approximately 250,000 clones, around nine tenths of which appear only once. Sample: peripheral blood. Receptors originate from a man between 35 and 55 years old with active or convalescent COVID-19.

This clone was seen only a few times. This chain connects TRBV21-1 to TRBJ1-1; TRBD1, the D gene given by the table, was not confirmed from the DNA. TRBV21-1 is a pseudogene segment. The CDR3 runs to 12 residues. The CDR3 DNA sequence: TGTGCCAGCAGCAAAGCAGACAGAGAAGCTTTCTTT. Translating it yields CASSKADREAFF.

This clone was seen a few times. The chain combines TRBV5-6 with TRBJ2-3; D possibly corresponds to TRBD1 (6 bases). This CDR3 is built from 16 residues. Germline values: CDR1 SGHDT, CDR2 YYEEEE. The germline V and J ends were trimmed by 2 bases and 3 bases, with 16 bases remaining between them. In DNA form, the CDR3 reads TGTGCCAGCAGCTTCAGGGGCAGTCGGATTACAGATACGCAGTATTTT. Protein: CASSFRGSRITDTQYF.

This clone was seen only once. V and J are TRBV5-6 and TRBJ1-5; a possible D gene is TRBD1 (6 bases). Germline lookup yields CDR1 SGHDT and CDR2 YYEEEE. The CDR3 runs to 15 residues. V lost 1 base to trimming and J lost 5 bases, with 13 bases between them. The CDR3 DNA follows: TGTGCCAGCAGCTTGTTGGGGAGGGGGGATCAGCCCCAGCATTTT. Its translation: CASSLLGRGDQPQHF.

The gene calls are TRBV4-1 and TRBJ1-5; 8 bases agree with TRBD1. The V and J ends lost 4 bases and 6 bases, in that order; junction bases with no gene match: 11. Germline V gene sequence: CDR1 MGHRA, CDR2 YSYEKL. The CDR3 covers 16 residues. The CDR3 nucleotides are TGCGCCAGCAGCCCGACAGGGGCCCTACCAAGTCAGCCCCAGCATTTT. This sequence encodes CASSPTGALPSQPQHF.

The chain links TRBV6-6 to TRBJ2-2, with TRBD2 matching 13 bases. This CDR3 comprises 20 residues. Trimming took 5 bases from V and 3 from J; bases not matched to a gene: 15. Per germline, CDR1 MNHNY and CDR2 SVGAGI (reference sequence). The CDR3 reads CASSPTRTSGRATYTGELFF. The DNA for the CDR3 is TGTGCCAGCAGTCCTACTCGCACTAGCGGGAGGGCCACCTACACCGGGGAGCTGTTTTTT.

This chain connects TRBV11-2 to TRBJ2-4; 9 nucleotides align to TRBD2. The trim removed 2 bases at V and 7 bases at J, leaving 12 bases unmatched. The CDR3 totals 17 residues. Looked up from germline, CDR1 is SGHAT and CDR2 is FQNNGV. For the CDR3, the DNA is TGTGCCAGCAGCTTAAGCGGCGGGAGGGCCTTTTATAACATTCAGTACTTC. Amino acids: CASSLSGGRAFYNIQYF.

The chain couples TRBV24-1 to TRBJ2-5; 12 bases agree with TRBD1. Germline lookup yields CDR1 KGHDR and CDR2 SFDVKD. Trimming took 7 bases from V and 4 from J; bases not matched to a gene: 3. This CDR3 is 14 amino acids long. DNA for the CDR3: TGTGCCACCAGCGGGACAGGGGGCAGAGAGACCCAGTACTTC. Its protein is CATSGTGGRETQYF.

The rearrangement uses TRBV27 and TRBJ1-6; 7 nucleotides agree with TRBD1. Trimming removed 2 bases from V and 2 bases from J; junction bases left unmatched: 9. CDR1 and CDR2 (germline): MNHEY, SMNVEV (reference sequence). This CDR3 is 18 amino acids long. The CDR3 reads CASSLDPYRGTYNSPLHF. For the CDR3, the DNA is TGTGCCAGCAGTTTAGATCCCTACAGGGGAACCTATAATTCACCCCTCCACTTT.

This clone was counted a few times. The V gene is TRBV2, the J gene TRBJ1-5; possibly TRBD1 for D (5 bases). Trimming shortened V by 7 bases and J by 16 bases, and 26 bases separated the two germline ends. Germline loops: CDR1 SNHLY, CDR2 FYNNEI. This CDR3 is 14 amino acids long. The CDR3 region has the DNA TGTGCCAGCACCCTCCAACCATATGGACAATCATTCCATTTT. Protein sequence: CASTLQPYGQSFHF.

This clone came up a few times. The chain carries TRBV7-2 and TRBJ1-5; D is perhaps TRBD1 (6 bases). V was cut by 0 bases and J by 7 bases, with 10 bases left in between. The CDR3 consists of 14 residues. CDR1 is SGHTA, CDR2 FQGNSA, per germline. The CDR3 DNA reads TGTGCCAGCAGCTTAGCGCGGGGGCAGCAGCCCCAGCATTTT. It yields the protein CASSLARGQQPQHF.

CDR3 residues: CASSLDPWTQYF. The CDR3 DNA is TGTGCCAGCAGCCTAGACCCGTGGACGCAGTATTTT. The chain is built from TRBV5-4 and TRBJ2-3; D ambiguous. CDR3 length: 12 residues. The V gene's germline CDR1 is SGHNT and CDR2 YYREEE (reference sequence). Trimming removed 4 bases from V and 9 bases from J, with 12 bases in between.

The chain carries TRBV24-1 and TRBJ2-2; tentative D call: TRBD1 (6 bases). The CDR3 sequence is 16 residues long. Looked up from germline, CDR1 is KGHDR and CDR2 is SFDVKD. Trimming shortened V by 4 bases and J by 3 bases, and 14 bases separated the two germline ends. DNA for the CDR3: TGTGCCACCAGTGACCCCAGGGGTACGGACACCGGGGAGCTGTTTTTT. This encodes CATSDPRGTDTGELFF.